This T cell receptor beta chain was recorded in a study of blood T cell repertoires in COVID-19. Study background: Samples representing acute and convalescent COVID-19 were sourced from the United States, Italy and Spain. The analysed material was cDNA or gDNA that came from T cells, B-cell-depleted T cells, or PBMCs.

CDR3 length equals 15 residues. CDR1 is MGHDK, CDR2 SYGVNS, per germline. V was clipped by 0 bases and J by 2 bases, with 10 bases between them. In the original analysis: The authors estimated nucleated cell counts from reference gene primer amplification. The assay was immunoSEQ multiplex PCR, and TCRdb's table has in-frame clones only and misses some. Clone size and V and J calls were adopted from that table, with D and trimming inferred from the DNA. Here the sample spans 45,000 or so clones, approximately 86% being singletons. The TCR was taken from a man aged 40-55 years with active COVID-19. The sequencing sample was made of peripheral blood. This chain uses TRBV25-1 with TRBJ2-5, with D maybe TRBD2 (5 bases). The CDR3 loop reads CASSEYGRGQETQYF. CDR3 sequence (DNA): TGTGCCAGCAGTGAATATGGACGGGGTCAAGAGACCCAGTACTTC.